The entry below describes one T cell receptor beta chain. The antigen remains undetermined. V lost 5 bases to trimming and J lost 6 bases; unmatched junction nucleotides: 9. The CDR3 covers 15 residues. Germline V gene sequence: CDR1 SEHNR, CDR2 FQNEAQ (reference sequence). The data were produced by immunoSEQ multiplex PCR, yet TCRdb's version contains in-frame clones alone and is incomplete. The sample lists some 69,000 clones, over 60% occurring once. Blood draws occurred at baseline, cycle 4 day 1, and cycle 7 day 1. The data derive from a study of OX40 agonist ivuxolimab in advanced cancers. Overall study: Prior anti-PD-1, anti-PD-L1 or anti-CTLA-4 therapy was allowed; approximately 41% had some. Regarding the study as a whole: The CD4+ and CD8+ T cells in the blood had expanded clonally by week 6 at 0.1 to 3.0 mg/kg. The study found that CD8+ T cells averaged more expanded clones than CD4+.

This sequence was found in an adult with an advanced solid tumor such as melanoma, head and neck, liver or kidney cancer. The chain carries TRBV7-9 and TRBJ2-3; TRBD1 aligns across 9 bases. The sequencing used CD4+ or CD8+ T cells sorted from blood, collected in a trial of the OX40 agonist ivuxolimab. The DNA of the CDR3 is TGTGCCAGCAGCCCGGGACAGGGTCCCCGGGATACGCAGTATTTT. It encodes CASSPGQGPRDTQYF.